Described below is a single T cell receptor (beta chain) sequence and its context. Antigen unknown. Germline assignment: CDR1 SGHVS and CDR2 FNYEAQ. V shed 5 bases and J shed 9 bases, with 8 bases lying between them. The CDR3 totals 11 residues. The sample comes from a study of identical twins. Study conclusions and caveats: Findings depended on cross-sectional statistics rather than tracking the same donors.

TCRdb itself ran the 5' RACE reads through MiXCR, one entry per CDR3 protein. In the table there are about 260,000 distinct CDR3 sequences, approximately 7% of which are singletons. The sample was also reused in another study, on yellow fever vaccine responses in identical twins.

The chain employs TRBV7-6 and TRBJ2-1, with no clear D. This receptor was obtained from a young woman in good health. Sequencing used memory (CD45RO+) T cells sorted from blood. The DNA for the CDR3 is TGTGCCAGCAGCCATCAGTCTGAGCAGTTCTTC. It encodes CASSHQSEQFF.